Below, 26 T cell receptor beta chains from the same sample are listed, as sequenced in a study of blood T cell repertoires in COVID-19. Here immunoSEQ multiplex PCR was the method, and the copy in TCRdb shows in-frame clones only, minus some. The sample contains a few hundred thousand clones, roughly 85% of which appear only once. Sequencing was carried out using PBMCs or T cells enriched from blood (not recorded which). These receptors were collected from a woman aged 40 to 50 with acute COVID-19.

The rearrangement joins TRBV6-2 or TRBV6-3 to TRBJ2-1; 11 bases line up with TRBD2. The CDR3 is made up of 15 amino acids. J gave up 8 bases and V 0 bases, and 3 bases lay outside the gene matches. The V gene's germline CDR1 is MNHEY and CDR2 SVGEGT. The CDR3 bases are TGTGCCAGCAGTTACTCGACACTAGCGGGAGATGAGCAGTTCTTC. Amino acids: CASSYSTLAGDEQFF.

A single count supports this clone. Different DNA sequences within this sample yield the same CDR3. The J gene is TRBJ1-1, the V gene TRBV7-2, with D maybe TRBD1 (5 bases). V was pared by 1 base and J by 2 bases, with 8 bases between. This CDR3 region has 14 residues. Germline V CDR1 and CDR2: SGHTA, FQGNSA. The CDR3 spells CASSLGQLNTEAFF. CDR3 DNA sequence: TGTGCCAGCAGCTTAGGACAGTTAAACACTGAAGCTTTCTTT.

V and J are TRBV7-8 and TRBJ2-7, with TRBD2 matching 7 bases. This CDR3 contains 15 residues. V was pared by 3 bases and J by 1 base, with 6 bases of the junction left unmatched. Germline CDR1 SGHVS, CDR2 FQNEAQ. CDR3 nucleotides: TGTGCCAGCAGCTTTGCTTCCGGGGGGTCCTACGAGCAGTACTTC. It encodes CASSFASGGSYEQYF.

In its sample, this clone was seen a few times. The V and J genes are TRBV6-2 or TRBV6-3 and TRBJ2-7, with D uncertain. CDR3 length: 13 residues. The V end lost 2 bases, the J end lost 2 bases, and 7 bases lay between the germline ends. The V gene's germline CDR1 is MNHEY and CDR2 SVGEGT. Written as DNA, the CDR3 is TGTGCCAGCAGTTACAAACCAGCCTACGAGCAGTACTTC. Its protein product is CASSYKPAYEQYF.

J is TRBJ2-1 and V is TRBV7-9; 14 bases line up with TRBD2. CDR3 length: 18 amino acids. Losses at the gene ends were 5 bases for V and 3 bases for J; bases not matched to a gene: 9. Germline V gives CDR1 SEHNR, CDR2 FQNEAQ (reference sequence). The CDR3 DNA is TGTGCCAGCAGCCGCGGACTAGCGGGAGGCCCATTCTACAATGAGCAGTTCTTC. Amino acids: CASSRGLAGGPFYNEQFF.

This clone was seen a single time. The chain links TRBV6-4 to TRBJ2-1; TRBD1 matches 11 bases. This CDR3 has 15 residues. Germline CDR1 reads MRHNA; CDR2 reads SNTAGT. J lost 7 bases, V lost 5 bases, and 7 bases had no gene match. Here the CDR3 reads CASSSGQGAVNEQFF. For the CDR3, the DNA is TGTGCCAGCAGTTCCGGACAGGGGGCTGTGAATGAGCAGTTCTTC.

Remarks on this clone: At one end the junction does not follow the germline gene, possibly because of a read error. This rearrangement joins TRBV5-1 to TRBJ2-7; D may be TRBD1 (5 bases). This CDR3 is built from 14 residues. Germline CDR1 SGHRS, CDR2 YFSETQ. For the CDR3, the DNA is TGCGCCAGCACCTTGGGGAAGGGGCCTTACGAGCAGTACTTC. Its translation is CASTLGKGPYEQYF.

The genes are TRBV3-1 (or the pseudogene TRBV3-2) and TRBJ2-1, with 8 bases identical to TRBD1. The CDR3 length is 15 residues. The trim removed 5 bases at V and 6 bases at J, leaving 9 bases unmatched. CDR1 and CDR2 (germline): LGHDT, YNNKEL (reference sequence). CDR3 nucleotide sequence: TGTGCCAGCAGCAGAGGACAGGGTCGAGGCAATGAGCAGTTCTTC. Encoded protein: CASSRGQGRGNEQFF.

This clone has just a few counts. The V call is TRBV7-9, the J call TRBJ2-2; D remains unclear. The CDR3 length is 13 residues. V was trimmed by 2 bases and J by 3 bases, leaving 4 bases between them. Germline CDR1 SEHNR, CDR2 FQNEAQ (reference sequence). As DNA, the CDR3 is TGTGCCAGCAGCTTAACGGACACCGGGGAGCTGTTTTTT. Amino acid sequence: CASSLTDTGELFF.

The V gene is TRBV10-1, the J gene TRBJ2-7; the match to TRBD2 covers 7 bases. V shed 2 bases and J 3 bases; nucleotides not matched to a gene: 10. Germline assignment: CDR1 WNHNN and CDR2 SYGVQD (reference sequence). This CDR3 has 16 amino acids. In DNA form, the CDR3 reads TGCGCCAGCAGTGAGAGCCGGACTAGTGAATTCTACGAGCAGTACTTC. The encoded protein is CASSESRTSEFYEQYF.

This clone was counted once. This chain connects TRBV28 to TRBJ2-7, with TRBD1 matching 8 bases. Germline CDR1 MDHEN, CDR2 SYDVKM. The CDR3 consists of 15 residues. J lost 7 bases, V lost 5 bases, and 13 bases had no gene match. DNA for the CDR3: TGTGCCAGCAGTCCCCCCCCCAGGGGGCGTGAGGAGCAGTACTTC. It is translated as CASSPPPRGREEQYF.

This chain links TRBV27 with TRBJ2-1; possible D gene TRBD2, 5 bases. The CDR3 consists of 16 residues. Germline V gene sequence: CDR1 MNHEY, CDR2 SMNVEV (reference sequence). Trimming removed 4 bases from V and 7 bases from J, with 20 bases in between. The CDR3 sequence: CASSYHNSGSGNEQFF. DNA of the CDR3: TGTGCCAGCAGTTATCACAACTCGGGGTCTGGGAATGAGCAGTTCTTC.

J is TRBJ1-2 and V is TRBV27; TRBD1 aligns across 9 bases. Per germline, CDR1 MNHEY and CDR2 SMNVEV (reference sequence). V was pared by 4 bases and J by 4 bases, with 7 bases of the junction left unmatched. The CDR3 is 15 amino acids. CDR3 in DNA: TGTGCCAGCAGTTCCACAGGGGGCCCAACCTATGGCTACACCTTC. This translates into CASSSTGGPTYGYTF.

The CDR3: CSVECAEGPDTQYF. CDR3 coding DNA: TGCAGCGTTGAATGTGCGGAGGGGCCAGATACGCAGTATTTT. J is TRBJ2-3 and V is TRBV29-1, with a tentative D call TRBD2 (6 bases). Germline CDR1 SQVTM, CDR2 ANQGSEA. V lost 2 bases, J lost 4 bases, and 13 bases lay in between. The CDR3 length is 14 residues.

The chain joins TRBV6-1 to TRBJ2-2; 12 nucleotides agree with TRBD2. The germline V gene encodes CDR1 MNHNS and CDR2 SASEGT. CDR3 length: 17 amino acids. V gave up 0 bases and J gave up 4 bases; unmatched junction bases: 3. This CDR3 is CASSEAQLAGGTGELFF. The CDR3, as DNA: TGTGCCAGCAGTGAAGCGCAACTAGCGGGAGGCACCGGGGAGCTGTTTTTT.

V usage is TRBV6-1 and J usage is TRBJ2-7; TRBD1 is a possible D gene (5 bases). CDR1 and CDR2 (germline): MNHNS, SASEGT. V lost 1 base and J lost 1, with 8 bases in between. There are 14 residues in the CDR3. CDR3 DNA: TGTGCCAGCAGTGAAGGGGGCGGATCCTACGAGCAGTACTTC. This codes for CASSEGGGSYEQYF.

The CDR3 sequence: CASSSGLAEYNEQFF. In DNA form, the CDR3 reads TGTGCCAGCAGCTCCGGGCTAGCGGAGTACAATGAGCAGTTCTTC. The rearrangement uses TRBV5-4 and TRBJ2-1; 7 bases are shared with TRBD2. Germline V gene sequence: CDR1 SGHNT, CDR2 YYREEE (reference sequence). The trim removed 3 bases at V and 4 bases at J, leaving 7 bases unmatched. The CDR3 runs 15 residues.

V is TRBV9 and J is TRBJ1-1, with D possibly TRBD1 on 5 matching bases. CDR1 is SGDLS and CDR2 is YYNGEE in the germline V gene. V shed 4 bases and J shed 7 bases, with 17 bases lying between them. CDR3 length: 14 residues. CDR3 residues: CASSLGPSGGEAFF. The CDR3 DNA follows: TGTGCCAGCAGCCTGGGCCCAAGCGGGGGTGAAGCTTTCTTT.

The chain carries TRBV19 and TRBJ1-5; 8 nucleotides agree with TRBD1. Trimming at V came to 5 bases and at J to 6 bases, leaving 6 bases not matched to a gene. The CDR3 covers 14 residues. CDR1 is LNHDA, CDR2 SQIVND, per germline (reference sequence). The CDR3 region is CASSPQGASQPQHF. Written as DNA, the CDR3 is TGTGCCAGTAGTCCCCAGGGGGCCAGTCAGCCCCAGCATTTT.

The chain uses TRBV5-1 and TRBJ2-1; the match to TRBD2 covers 8 bases. The V segment lost 3 bases and the J segment 4 bases; nucleotides outside the gene matches: 6. Germline lookup yields CDR1 SGHRS and CDR2 YFSETQ. CDR3 length: 15 amino acids. CDR3 sequence (DNA): TGCGCCAGCAGCTCGGGACTAGAACGTTACAATGAGCAGTTCTTC. Residues: CASSSGLERYNEQFF.

A few counts support this clone. The chain couples TRBV7-9 to TRBJ1-3, with D maybe TRBD1 (6 bases). The germline V gene encodes CDR1 SEHNR and CDR2 FQNEAQ (reference sequence). Deletions cut 3 bases from V and 2 bases from J, with 8 bases between. The CDR3 is 14 residues long. The CDR3 bases are TGTGCCAGCAGCTTCCGGACAGCTGGAAACACCATATATTTT. It codes for CASSFRTAGNTIYF.

The genes are TRBV10-1 and TRBJ2-7; D may be TRBD2 (5 bases). Looked up from germline, CDR1 is WNHNN and CDR2 is SYGVQD (reference sequence). V lost 0 bases to trimming and J lost 4 bases, with 7 bases between them. The CDR3 consists of 13 residues. CDR3 residues: CASSESRDYEQYF. The CDR3 nucleotides read TGCGCCAGCAGTGAGTCTCGGGATTACGAGCAGTACTTC.

The rearrangement uses TRBV7-6 and TRBJ2-5; weak D call: TRBD2 (6 bases). CDR1 and CDR2 from the germline V gene are SGHVS and FNYEAQ. This CDR3 has 13 amino acids. Deletions cut 8 bases from V and 0 bases from J, with 10 bases between. The CDR3 DNA sequence: TGTGCCAGCGGGAGGTCGTACCAAGAGACCCAGTACTTC. The encoded protein is CASGRSYQETQYF. Filled out from reference TRBV7-6 and TRBJ2-5, the complete variable domain reads GAGVSQSPRYKVTKRGQDVALRCDPISGHVSLYWYRQALGQGPEFLTYFNYEAQQDKSGLPNDRFSAERPEGSISTLTIQRTEQRDSAMYRCASGRSYQETQYFGPGTRLLVL.

V gene TRBV11-2 combines with J gene TRBJ2-7; TRBD2 agrees at 10 bases. Germline values: CDR1 SGHAT, CDR2 FQNNGV. The CDR3 loop spans 15 amino acids. After removal of 8 bases from V and 2 bases from J, the junction contained 9 bases not matched to a gene. The CDR3, as DNA: TGTGCCAGCGGCGGGGTAAGCGGGAGGGCCTACGAGCAGTACTTC. Encoded protein: CASGGVSGRAYEQYF. Drawing the rest from reference TRBV11-2 and TRBJ2-7, the complete variable domain is EAGVAQSPRYKIIEKRQSVAFWCNPISGHATLYWYQQILGQGPKLLIQFQNNGVVDDSQLPKDRFSAERLKGVDSTLKIQPAKLEDSAVYLCASGGVSGRAYEQYFGPGTRLTVT.

The chain carries TRBV3-1 (or the pseudogene TRBV3-2) and TRBJ2-3; D not resolved. The CDR3 consists of 15 residues. Trimming cost V 1 base and J 2 bases, with 10 bases left between them. CDR1 is LGHDT, CDR2 YNNKEL, per germline (reference sequence). The CDR3 region has the DNA TGTGCCAGCAGCCAAGCCGCACAGTTCACAGATACGCAGTATTTT. It specifies CASSQAAQFTDTQYF.

This clone was recorded only once. This chain connects TRBV19 to TRBJ2-2; 8 nucleotides match TRBD2. The ends lost 5 bases at V and 4 bases at J; junction bases unmatched: 6. Germline V gene sequence: CDR1 LNHDA, CDR2 SQIVND (reference sequence). This CDR3 is built from 15 residues. The CDR3 nucleotides are TGTGCCAGTAGTTACCGGGAGGGTGGCACCGGGGAGCTGTTTTTT. This sequence encodes CASSYREGGTGELFF.